This TCR beta chain was captured in a study of blood T cell repertoires in COVID-19. Study context: Sites in the United States, Italy and Spain provided acute and convalescent COVID-19 samples. The analysed material was cDNA or gDNA that came from T cells, B-cell-depleted T cells, or PBMCs.

As handled by the study authors: Nucleated cell number was recorded as an estimate derived from reference gene primer amplification. TCRdb's copy holds only in-frame clones and misses some; the assay was immunoSEQ multiplex PCR. The V and J calls and the clone size are those of that table, but D and trimming were determined from the DNA. The table has about 160,000 clones, roughly 83% seen once. V was pared by 4 bases and J by 1 base, with 2 bases of the junction left unmatched. In germline, CDR1 is SGHNT, CDR2 YYREEE (reference sequence). The CDR3 contains 15 residues. This TCR derives from an elderly woman with active or convalescent COVID-19. The chain combines TRBV5-4 with TRBJ2-2, with 9 positions matching TRBD1. Input material: peripheral blood. CDR3 nucleotide sequence: TGTGCCAGCAGCCGGACAGGGGTGAACACCGGGGAGCTGTTTTTT. This codes for CASSRTGVNTGELFF. The variable domain in full, with the rest retrieved from reference TRBV5-4 and TRBJ2-2, is ETGVTQSPTHLIKTRGQQVTLRCSSQSGHNTVSWYQQALGQGPQFIFQYYREEENGRGNFPPRFSGLQFPNYSSELNVNALELDDSALYLCASSRTGVNTGELFFGEGSRLTVL.